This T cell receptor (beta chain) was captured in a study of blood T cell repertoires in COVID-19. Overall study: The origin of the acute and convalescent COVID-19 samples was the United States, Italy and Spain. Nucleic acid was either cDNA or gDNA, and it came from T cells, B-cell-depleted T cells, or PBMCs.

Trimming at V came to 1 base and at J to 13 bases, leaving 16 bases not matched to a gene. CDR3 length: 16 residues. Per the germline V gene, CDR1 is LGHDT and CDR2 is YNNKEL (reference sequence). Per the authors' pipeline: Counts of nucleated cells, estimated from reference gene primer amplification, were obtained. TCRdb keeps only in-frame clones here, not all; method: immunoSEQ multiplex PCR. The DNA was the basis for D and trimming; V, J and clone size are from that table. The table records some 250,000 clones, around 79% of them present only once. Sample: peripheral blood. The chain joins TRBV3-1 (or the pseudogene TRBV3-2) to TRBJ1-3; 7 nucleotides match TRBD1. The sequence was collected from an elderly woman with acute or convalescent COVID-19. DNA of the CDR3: TGTGCCAGCAGCCAAGCAGGGGGAGCCCCAGGGAACGCAATATATTTT. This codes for CASSQAGGAPGNAIYF.